A selection of T cell receptor beta chains follows, all from one sample in a study of cytotoxic CD8 clonotypes in ibrutinib-treated CLL. Assay used: immunoSEQ multiplex PCR; TCRdb lists only in-frame clones, some missing. The table shows over 150,000 clones, with over 60% occurring only once. The sequences come from PBMCs, collected after 24 months of ibrutinib treatment. Receptors were obtained from a human donor with chronic lymphocytic leukemia. The CDR3 runs from the conserved cysteine through the conserved F or W. The D gene is left open where the match is weak. Not all rows give a size; the values are once, few, many and, for expanded clones, a class.

v_call: TRBV11-2
clone_size: NA
j_call: TRBJ2-7
cdr3_length: 14
d_call: NA
cdr3_nt: TGTGCCAGCAGCCAGGAAAGGGTTTCCTACGAGCAGTACTTC
cdr3_aa: CASSQERVSYEQYF

v_call: TRBV6-1
clone_size: NA
j_call: TRBJ1-5
cdr3_length: 15
d_call: NA
cdr3_nt: TGTGCCAGCAGCTGGGACTACATATCGGGTCAGCCCCAGCATTTT
cdr3_aa: CASSWDYISGQPQHF

v_call: TRBV5-1
clone_size: NA
j_call: TRBJ2-7
cdr3_length: 14
d_call: NA
cdr3_nt: TGCGCCAGCAGCTTTAATCCGGGTGCCTACGAGCAGTACTTC
cdr3_aa: CASSFNPGAYEQYF

v_call: TRBV7-3
clone_size: NA
j_call: TRBJ2-2
cdr3_length: 14
d_call: NA
cdr3_nt: TGTGCCAGCAGCTTAAATGGATACACCGGGGAGCTGTTTTTT
cdr3_aa: CASSLNGYTGELFF

v_call: TRBV15
clone_size: few
j_call: TRBJ1-4
cdr3_length: 16
d_call: NA
cdr3_nt: TGTGCCACCAGCAGAGAGCCGGGCCCCTGGGCTGAAAAACTGTTTTTT
cdr3_aa: CATSREPGPWAEKLFF

v_call: TRBV11-2
clone_size: NA
j_call: TRBJ2-1
cdr3_length: 15
d_call: TRBD2
cdr3_nt: TGTGCCAGCAGCTCTAGCGGGACTCTTTTGAATGAGCAGTTCTTC
cdr3_aa: CASSSSGTLLNEQFF

v_call: TRBV10-3
clone_size: NA
j_call: TRBJ1-2
cdr3_length: 15
d_call: NA
cdr3_nt: TGTGCCATCAGTGAACCAACTTCTGTCGGCTATGGCTACACCTTC
cdr3_aa: CAISEPTSVGYGYTF

v_call: TRBV9
clone_size: NA
j_call: TRBJ2-7
cdr3_length: 15
d_call: NA
cdr3_nt: TGTGCCAGCAGCGTCTCCGGGACCCCTAAAATGGGGCAGTACTTC
cdr3_aa: CASSVSGTPKMGQYF

v_call: TRBV27
clone_size: NA
j_call: TRBJ2-1
cdr3_length: 14
d_call: TRBD1
cdr3_nt: TGTGCCAGCAGTTTATCGGAGGCAGGGGGTGAGCAGTTCTTC
cdr3_aa: CASSLSEAGGEQFF

v_call: TRBV9
clone_size: NA
j_call: TRBJ2-1
cdr3_length: 15
d_call: TRBD2
cdr3_nt: TGTGCCAGCAGCCCACGGACTAGCTCCTACAATGAGCAGTTCTTC
cdr3_aa: CASSPRTSSYNEQFF

v_call: TRBV10-3
clone_size: few
j_call: TRBJ2-3
cdr3_length: 14
d_call: NA
cdr3_nt: TGTGCCAGTGGGACCAGCGCCTTCACAGATACGCAGTATTTT
cdr3_aa: CASGTSAFTDTQYF

v_call: TRBV2
clone_size: few
j_call: TRBJ1-5
cdr3_length: 12
d_call: NA
cdr3_nt: TGTGCCAGCAGTGTTAGCCGACAGCCCCAGCATTTT
cdr3_aa: CASSVSRQPQHF

v_call: TRBV6-5
clone_size: NA
j_call: TRBJ2-7
cdr3_length: 15
d_call: TRBD2
cdr3_nt: TGTGCCAGCAGGTCAACCGGGACTAGCGGTCGGGAGCAGTACTTC
cdr3_aa: CASRSTGTSGREQYF

v_call: TRBV5-6
clone_size: NA
j_call: TRBJ1-2
cdr3_length: 13
d_call: NA
cdr3_nt: TGTGCCAGCACCCCAGGATTGAACTATGGCTACACCTTC
cdr3_aa: CASTPGLNYGYTF

v_call: TRBV7-8
clone_size: NA
j_call: TRBJ2-1
cdr3_length: 15
d_call: NA
cdr3_nt: TGTGCCAGCAGCGTCCCGGGCCCGCTAGCCTATGAGCAGTTCTTC
cdr3_aa: CASSVPGPLAYEQFF

v_call: TRBV13
clone_size: once
j_call: TRBJ2-1
cdr3_length: 16
d_call: TRBD2
cdr3_nt: TGTGCCAGCAGCCGAGCGGGAGGTATCCCCTACAATGAGCAGTTCTTC
cdr3_aa: CASSRAGGIPYNEQFF

v_call: TRBV27
clone_size: NA
j_call: TRBJ2-3
cdr3_length: 15
d_call: TRBD2
cdr3_nt: TGTGCCAGCAGTTTAGCGGGAGTGGGTCCAGATACGCAGTATTTT
cdr3_aa: CASSLAGVGPDTQYF

v_call: TRBV6-5
clone_size: NA
j_call: TRBJ2-7
cdr3_length: 15
d_call: TRBD1
cdr3_nt: TGTGCCAGCAGTTCCCCGGACAGGGGGATATACGAGCAGTACTTC
cdr3_aa: CASSSPDRGIYEQYF

v_call: TRBV5-5
clone_size: NA
j_call: TRBJ1-2
cdr3_length: 14
d_call: NA
cdr3_nt: TGTGCCAGCAGCTTGTCTACCACCACCTATGGCTACACCTTC
cdr3_aa: CASSLSTTTYGYTF

v_call: TRBV9
clone_size: NA
j_call: TRBJ2-3
cdr3_length: 15
d_call: TRBD2
cdr3_nt: TGTGCCAGCAGCGTTAGCGGGAGGGCCCCAGATACGCAGTATTTT
cdr3_aa: CASSVSGRAPDTQYF

v_call: TRBV28
clone_size: once
j_call: TRBJ1-2
cdr3_length: 12
d_call: NA
cdr3_nt: TGTGCCAGCAGTGGGTATGTCCGTGGCTACACCTTC
cdr3_aa: CASSGYVRGYTF

v_call: TRBV13
clone_size: NA
j_call: TRBJ2-1
cdr3_length: 19
d_call: TRBD2
cdr3_nt: TGTGCCAGCAGCTTGGGACTAGCGGGAGTATATAGCTCCTACAATGAGCAGTTCTTC
cdr3_aa: CASSLGLAGVYSSYNEQFF

v_call: TRBV5-6
clone_size: NA
j_call: TRBJ1-2
cdr3_length: 14
d_call: NA
cdr3_nt: TGTGCCAGCAGCTTGACGTTCTGGGGCTATGGCTACACCTTC
cdr3_aa: CASSLTFWGYGYTF

v_call: TRBV30
clone_size: NA
j_call: TRBJ2-7
cdr3_length: 15
d_call: NA
cdr3_nt: TGTGCCTGGAGTTCGCCTCTTATAACGGGCTACGAGCAGTACTTC
cdr3_aa: CAWSSPLITGYEQYF

v_call: TRBV6-1
clone_size: few
j_call: TRBJ1-3
cdr3_length: 14
d_call: NA
cdr3_nt: TGTGCCAGCAGTGAACCAGCCTCTGGAAACACCATATATTTT
cdr3_aa: CASSEPASGNTIYF

v_call: TRBV6-1
clone_size: NA
j_call: TRBJ2-1
cdr3_length: 13
d_call: TRBD2
cdr3_nt: TGTGCCAGCAGTGGACTAGCGGGAGTCGAGCAGTTCTTC
cdr3_aa: CASSGLAGVEQFF

v_call: TRBV27
clone_size: NA
j_call: TRBJ2-7
cdr3_length: 16
d_call: TRBD2
cdr3_nt: TGTGCCAGCAGTCAACCAAAAGCGGGAGGGCCGTACGAGCAGTACTTC
cdr3_aa: CASSQPKAGGPYEQYF

v_call: TRBV6-5
clone_size: NA
j_call: TRBJ2-1
cdr3_length: 14
d_call: NA
cdr3_nt: TGTGCCAGCAGTTCCCGGACAACCTACAATGAGCAGTTCTTC
cdr3_aa: CASSSRTTYNEQFF

v_call: TRBV4-2
clone_size: NA
j_call: TRBJ2-3
cdr3_length: 15
d_call: TRBD2
cdr3_nt: TGTGCCAGCAGCCGCACTAGCGGAGGCACAGATACGCAGTATTTT
cdr3_aa: CASSRTSGGTDTQYF

v_call: TRBV29-1
clone_size: NA
j_call: TRBJ1-1
cdr3_length: 14
d_call: TRBD1
cdr3_nt: TGCAGCGTTCAACAGGGGGCAGGGGACACTGAAGCTTTCTTT
cdr3_aa: CSVQQGAGDTEAFF

v_call: TRBV7-9
clone_size: NA
j_call: TRBJ1-1
cdr3_length: 14
d_call: NA
cdr3_nt: TGTGCCAGCAGCTTAGGGGCAGGGGTCACTGAAGCTTTCTTT
cdr3_aa: CASSLGAGVTEAFF

v_call: TRBV5-3
clone_size: NA
j_call: TRBJ2-2
cdr3_length: 18
d_call: TRBD1
cdr3_nt: TGTGCCAGAAGCTTGGGGCCCCCTAGGGACAGAAACACCGGGGAGCTGTTTTTT
cdr3_aa: CARSLGPPRDRNTGELFF

v_call: TRBV7-9
clone_size: NA
j_call: TRBJ1-5
cdr3_length: 14
d_call: NA
cdr3_nt: TGTGCCAGCAGGGGGGACGGCGGCAATCAGCCCCAGCATTTT
cdr3_aa: CASRGDGGNQPQHF

v_call: TRBV6-5
clone_size: NA
j_call: TRBJ2-5
cdr3_length: 15
d_call: NA
cdr3_nt: TGTGCCAGCAGTTACTCGCGTACAGCAGAAGAGACCCAGTACTTC
cdr3_aa: CASSYSRTAEETQYF

v_call: TRBV28
clone_size: NA
j_call: TRBJ1-5
cdr3_length: 12
d_call: NA
cdr3_nt: TGTGCCAGCAGTCCCGATCATCAGCCCCAGCATTTT
cdr3_aa: CASSPDHQPQHF

v_call: TRBV28
clone_size: few
j_call: TRBJ2-1
cdr3_length: 15
d_call: NA
cdr3_nt: TGTGCCACCGAGGGGGGCGTAATACGAGGGAATGAGCAGTTCTTC
cdr3_aa: CATEGGVIRGNEQFF

v_call: TRBV15
clone_size: NA
j_call: TRBJ2-3
cdr3_length: 16
d_call: TRBD2
cdr3_nt: TGTGCCACCAGCAGAGTTAAGGGACTAGGTGCAGATACGCAGTATTTT
cdr3_aa: CATSRVKGLGADTQYF

v_call: TRBV6-6
clone_size: NA
j_call: TRBJ2-7
cdr3_length: 13
d_call: NA
cdr3_nt: TGTGCCAGCAGTCGCACAGGGTCCTACGAGCAGTACTTC
cdr3_aa: CASSRTGSYEQYF

v_call: TRBV19
clone_size: NA
j_call: TRBJ2-7
cdr3_length: 18
d_call: TRBD2
cdr3_nt: TGTGCCAGTAGTATACGCCTCTCGGGACTAGCGGGAGCGGAAGAGCAGTACTTC
cdr3_aa: CASSIRLSGLAGAEEQYF

v_call: TRBV7-8
clone_size: once
j_call: TRBJ2-7
cdr3_length: 14
d_call: TRBD2
cdr3_nt: TGTGCCAGCAGCGTTAGCGGGGTGCTCTACGAGCAGTACTTC
cdr3_aa: CASSVSGVLYEQYF

v_call: TRBV27
clone_size: few
j_call: TRBJ2-2
cdr3_length: 12
d_call: NA
cdr3_nt: TGTGCCAGCAGTTGGGACACCGGGGAGCTGTTTTTT
cdr3_aa: CASSWDTGELFF

v_call: TRBV27
clone_size: few
j_call: TRBJ2-3
cdr3_length: 13
d_call: NA
cdr3_nt: TGTGCCAGCAGCACTGCTAGCACAGATACGCAGTATTTT
cdr3_aa: CASSTASTDTQYF

v_call: TRBV29-1
clone_size: once
j_call: TRBJ2-2
cdr3_length: 15
d_call: NA
cdr3_nt: TGCAGCGTTACCGGGACGGCGGCTTACACCGGGGAGCTGTTTTTT
cdr3_aa: CSVTGTAAYTGELFF

v_call: TRBV28
clone_size: NA
j_call: TRBJ1-2
cdr3_length: 13
d_call: NA
cdr3_nt: TGTGCCAGCAGTTTGGGGTCAACCGGAGGCTACACCTTC
cdr3_aa: CASSLGSTGGYTF

v_call: TRBV5-1
clone_size: NA
j_call: TRBJ2-3
cdr3_length: 15
d_call: NA
cdr3_nt: TGCGCCAGCAGCCCCGGGTTGGGCATCACAGATACGCAGTATTTT
cdr3_aa: CASSPGLGITDTQYF

v_call: TRBV27
clone_size: few
j_call: TRBJ2-7
cdr3_length: 10
d_call: NA
cdr3_nt: TGTGCCAGCGGGCGGTACGAGCAGTACTTC
cdr3_aa: CASGRYEQYF

v_call: TRBV30
clone_size: NA
j_call: TRBJ1-1
cdr3_length: 14
d_call: NA
cdr3_nt: TGTGCCTGGAGTGTAGCGGCCTTGAACACTGAAGCTTTCTTT
cdr3_aa: CAWSVAALNTEAFF

v_call: TRBV6-6
clone_size: NA
j_call: TRBJ1-2
cdr3_length: 15
d_call: TRBD1
cdr3_nt: TGTGCCAGCACCAAAGACAGGGGGTTGTACTATGGCTACACCTTC
cdr3_aa: CASTKDRGLYYGYTF

v_call: TRBV27
clone_size: few
j_call: TRBJ2-1
cdr3_length: 13
d_call: NA
cdr3_nt: TGTGCCAGCAGTTCTGGGACCTACAATGAGCAGTTCTTC
cdr3_aa: CASSSGTYNEQFF

v_call: TRBV5-5
clone_size: NA
j_call: TRBJ2-2
cdr3_length: 15
d_call: NA
cdr3_nt: TGTGCCAGCAGCTGGACCGGACACGGAACCGGGGAGCTGTTTTTT
cdr3_aa: CASSWTGHGTGELFF

v_call: TRBV5-4
clone_size: few
j_call: TRBJ2-5
cdr3_length: 13
d_call: NA
cdr3_nt: TGTGCCAGCAGCCGGGACTTTCAAGAGACCCAGTACTTC
cdr3_aa: CASSRDFQETQYF

v_call: TRBV6-6
clone_size: few
j_call: TRBJ2-5
cdr3_length: 11
d_call: NA
cdr3_nt: TGTGCCAGCAGTTCACAAGAGACCCAGTACTTC
cdr3_aa: CASSSQETQYF

v_call: TRBV21-1
clone_size: NA
j_call: TRBJ1-5
cdr3_length: 15
d_call: NA
cdr3_nt: TGTGCCAGCAGCCCCCGGGGGGGCAGCAATCAGCCCCAGCATTTT
cdr3_aa: CASSPRGGSNQPQHF

v_call: TRBV7-2
clone_size: NA
j_call: TRBJ2-3
cdr3_length: 16
d_call: NA
cdr3_nt: TGTGCCAGCACGCTACGGAGGGAGACGCCCACAGATACGCAGTATTTT
cdr3_aa: CASTLRRETPTDTQYF